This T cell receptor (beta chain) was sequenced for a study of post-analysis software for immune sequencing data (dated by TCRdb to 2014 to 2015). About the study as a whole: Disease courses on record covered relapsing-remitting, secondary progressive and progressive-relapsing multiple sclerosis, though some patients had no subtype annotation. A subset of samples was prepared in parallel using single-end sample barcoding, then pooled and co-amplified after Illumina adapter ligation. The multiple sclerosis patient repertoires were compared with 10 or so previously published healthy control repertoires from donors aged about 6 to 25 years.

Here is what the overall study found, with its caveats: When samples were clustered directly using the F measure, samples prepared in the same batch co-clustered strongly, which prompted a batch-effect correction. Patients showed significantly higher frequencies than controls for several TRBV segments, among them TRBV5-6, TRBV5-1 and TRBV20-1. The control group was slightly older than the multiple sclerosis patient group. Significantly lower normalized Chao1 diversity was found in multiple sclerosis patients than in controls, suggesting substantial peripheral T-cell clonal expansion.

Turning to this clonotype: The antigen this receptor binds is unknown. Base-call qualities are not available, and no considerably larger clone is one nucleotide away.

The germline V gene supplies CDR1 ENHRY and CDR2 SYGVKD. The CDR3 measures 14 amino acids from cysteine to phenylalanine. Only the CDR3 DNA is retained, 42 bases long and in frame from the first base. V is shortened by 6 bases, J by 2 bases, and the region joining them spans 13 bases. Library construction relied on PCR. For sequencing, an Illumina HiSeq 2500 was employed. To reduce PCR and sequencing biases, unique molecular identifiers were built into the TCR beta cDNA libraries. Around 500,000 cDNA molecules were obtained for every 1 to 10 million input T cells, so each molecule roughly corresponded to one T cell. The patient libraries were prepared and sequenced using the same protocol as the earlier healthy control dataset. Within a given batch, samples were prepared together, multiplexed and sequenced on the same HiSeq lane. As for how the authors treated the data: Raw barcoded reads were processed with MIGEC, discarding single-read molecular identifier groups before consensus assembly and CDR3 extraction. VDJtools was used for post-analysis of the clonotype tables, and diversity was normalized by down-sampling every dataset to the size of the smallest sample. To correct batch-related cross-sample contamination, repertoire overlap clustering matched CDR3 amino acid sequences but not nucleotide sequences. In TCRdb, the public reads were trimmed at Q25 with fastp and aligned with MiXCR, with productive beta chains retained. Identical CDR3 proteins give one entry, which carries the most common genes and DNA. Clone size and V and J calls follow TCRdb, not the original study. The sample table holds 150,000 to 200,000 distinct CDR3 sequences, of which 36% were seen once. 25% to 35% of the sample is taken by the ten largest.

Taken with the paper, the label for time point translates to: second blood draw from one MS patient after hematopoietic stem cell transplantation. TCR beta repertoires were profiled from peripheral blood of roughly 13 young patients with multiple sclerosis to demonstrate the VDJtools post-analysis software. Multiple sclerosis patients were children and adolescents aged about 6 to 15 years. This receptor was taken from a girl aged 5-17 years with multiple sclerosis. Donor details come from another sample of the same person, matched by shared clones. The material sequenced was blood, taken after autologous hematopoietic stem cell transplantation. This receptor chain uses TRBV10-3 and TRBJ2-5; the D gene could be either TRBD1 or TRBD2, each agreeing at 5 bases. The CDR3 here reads CAIRGGTGQETQYF. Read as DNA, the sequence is TGTGCCATCAGGGGTGGGACGGGTCAAGAGACCCAGTACTTC.